Reported below is one T cell receptor (beta chain). Its antigen is currently unknown. CDR1 and CDR2 from the germline V gene are SGHTA and FQGTGA. The CDR3 is made up of 15 amino acids. J gave up 6 bases and V 5 bases, and 12 bases lay outside the gene matches. Original processing notes: As immunoSEQ supplied junction-only sequences (without quality scores), filtering differed. The repertoire was sequenced with immunoSEQ multiplex PCR; TCRdb's copy has only in-frame clones and lacks some. For V, J and clone size, that table is used; D and trimming come from the DNA. Among about 2,200,000 clones listed, approximately 94% were seen once. This record comes from a study of shared clonotypes between healthy human individuals. Regarding the study as a whole: Lower generation probabilities were found for non-shared clonotypes than for those shared by all four donors.

CD8 cells classed as naive were CD45RO-negative and positively selected for CCR7, excluding terminally differentiated effector memory CD45RA+ cells. Recent acute infections and vaccinations were absent in the healthy HIV-negative adult donors. The clonotype was recovered from a man aged 18-30 years in good health. Some clones in this sample may be carry-over from other donors' samples. The V call is TRBV7-3, the J call TRBJ2-7; 8 bases agree with TRBD2. The sequencing input was naive CD8+ T cells from PBMCs. DNA of the CDR3: TGTGCCAGCAGCGAAGGCGGGGGGCTCTCTCGCGAGCAGTACTTC. It encodes CASSEGGGLSREQYF.